The clone carrying this T cell receptor beta chain turned up a few times. Its antigen is currently unknown. These data come from a study of T-cell reconstitution after alpha-beta-depleted transplantation in children. CDR1 is DFQATT and CDR2 is SNEGSKA in the germline V gene (reference sequence). This CDR3 comprises 13 residues. V lost 1 base and J lost 4, with 10 bases in between. Unique molecular identifiers featured in how the TCRbeta library was prepared. One entry per CDR3 protein results from TCRdb running MiXCR on the PCR reads. In the table there are 440,000 or so distinct CDR3 sequences, around two fifths of which are singletons. Study observations and caveats: There were some patients whose high TCRbeta diversity at day 60 came from surviving recipient T cells and thymic progenitors. T-cell numbers and diversity, one year after transplant, stemmed largely from T cells that were newly produced. Expanded graft clones, several hundred of them, were reportedly the source of alpha-beta T cells about two months after transplant.

This receptor was taken from a girl aged 2-10 years with aplastic anemia, due to receive a stem cell transplant. The gene calls are TRBV20-1 and TRBJ1-2, with D uncertain. Sequencing was performed on PBMCs, taken before TCRalphabeta/CD19-depleted stem cell transplant. DNA for the CDR3: TGCAGTGCTAGAGTAGGTGGGATCTATGGCTACACCTTC. Residues: CSARVGGIYGYTF.